Listed below are T cell receptor beta chains from one sample, sequenced in a study of shared clonotypes between healthy human individuals. TCRdb keeps only in-frame clones here, not all; method: immunoSEQ multiplex PCR. The sample shows 2,500,000 or so clones, more than 90% of them seen only once. The sample consisted of naive CD4+ T cells sorted from blood. These receptors all come from a man aged 18 to 35 in good health. CDR3s leave out the opening cysteine and the closing phenylalanine or tryptophan.

v_call: TRBV2; j_call: TRBJ1-5; cdr3_aa: AISLGDRNQPQH
v_call: TRBV27; j_call: TRBJ2-1; cdr3_aa: ASSLSWRTSYNEQF
v_call: TRBV4-1; j_call: TRBJ2-7; cdr3_aa: ASSHSGGFAEQY
v_call: TRBV27; j_call: TRBJ1-6; cdr3_aa: ASTPGQGSPLH
v_call: TRBV5-1; j_call: TRBJ1-6; cdr3_aa: ASSPGGTANSPLH
v_call: TRBV6-5; j_call: TRBJ1-6; cdr3_aa: ASSYGQPPNSPLH
v_call: TRBV7-2; j_call: TRBJ2-1; cdr3_aa: ASSLDGGPSYNEQF
v_call: TRBV10-3; j_call: TRBJ1-1; cdr3_aa: AISSRTGITEAF
v_call: TRBV7-9; j_call: TRBJ2-2; cdr3_aa: ASSLRESGELF
v_call: TRBV10-2; j_call: TRBJ1-4; cdr3_aa: ASSDPGVANEKLF
v_call: TRBV6-5; j_call: TRBJ2-7; cdr3_aa: ASTNGGEQY
v_call: TRBV19; j_call: TRBJ2-3; cdr3_aa: ASSISGDTQY
v_call: TRBV11-2; j_call: TRBJ2-7; cdr3_aa: ASSLDRLANEQY
v_call: TRBV7-2; j_call: TRBJ2-7; cdr3_aa: ASRSGLAGGNEQY
v_call: TRBV10-3; j_call: TRBJ2-1; cdr3_aa: ATGLAVSNEQF
v_call: TRBV10-3; j_call: TRBJ2-6; cdr3_aa: AISEAGTRSSGANVLT
v_call: TRBV7-2; j_call: TRBJ2-7; cdr3_aa: ASSPRAVLGSYEQY
v_call: TRBV29-1; j_call: TRBJ2-7; cdr3_aa: SVEEVGFPYEQY
v_call: TRBV2; j_call: TRBJ1-1; cdr3_aa: ASIRGVTSEAF
v_call: TRBV5-1; j_call: TRBJ2-3; cdr3_aa: ASSQGQGWDTQY
v_call: TRBV28; j_call: TRBJ1-5; cdr3_aa: ASRKQGGSNQPQH
v_call: TRBV7-9; j_call: TRBJ2-5; cdr3_aa: ASSLDGSHQETQY
v_call: TRBV9; j_call: TRBJ2-7; cdr3_aa: ASSVRTGPNYEQY
v_call: TRBV6-6; j_call: TRBJ2-7; cdr3_aa: ASRFGQGSLYEQY
v_call: TRBV5-1; j_call: TRBJ2-5; cdr3_aa: ASSLQGKETQY
v_call: TRBV19; j_call: TRBJ2-7; cdr3_aa: ASSIEGGSEQY
v_call: TRBV19; j_call: TRBJ1-1; cdr3_aa: ASSSRGALNTEAF
v_call: TRBV11-3; j_call: TRBJ2-1; cdr3_aa: ASSLTTLTPYNEQF
v_call: TRBV5-6; j_call: TRBJ1-1; cdr3_aa: ASSLGRGNRNTEAF
v_call: TRBV29-1; j_call: TRBJ2-1; cdr3_aa: SVGGGYNEQF
v_call: TRBV7-9; j_call: TRBJ2-7; cdr3_aa: ASSSSVPGQKQY
v_call: TRBV16; j_call: TRBJ1-6; cdr3_aa: ASIITRGESPLH
v_call: TRBV6-6; j_call: TRBJ2-3; cdr3_aa: ASSLWSVRGTDTQY
v_call: TRBV5-4; j_call: TRBJ2-7; cdr3_aa: ASSSPTGSSYEQY
v_call: TRBV4-3; j_call: TRBJ2-3; cdr3_aa: ASSQDRVAGNTDTQY
v_call: TRBV19; j_call: TRBJ2-3; cdr3_aa: ASSIDGAGPDTQY
v_call: TRBV5-1; j_call: TRBJ2-7; cdr3_aa: ASSLGAGATYEQY
v_call: TRBV9; j_call: TRBJ2-3; cdr3_aa: ASSRKQVLGTDTQY
v_call: TRBV29-1; j_call: TRBJ2-3; cdr3_aa: SVLGLAGDTQY
v_call: TRBV10-2; j_call: TRBJ2-7; cdr3_aa: ASSEGASRAGEQY
v_call: TRBV5-6; j_call: TRBJ1-6; cdr3_aa: ASSLDSWPPLH
v_call: TRBV15; j_call: TRBJ1-2; cdr3_aa: ATSREGHQSRNYGYT
v_call: TRBV5-6; j_call: TRBJ1-2; cdr3_aa: ASSQGQGARSYGYT
v_call: TRBV28; j_call: TRBJ1-6; cdr3_aa: ASSLGGVYSPLH
v_call: TRBV28; j_call: TRBJ2-1; cdr3_aa: ASGRGSLPYNEQF
v_call: TRBV5-1; j_call: TRBJ2-5; cdr3_aa: ASSDGQGLRETQY
v_call: TRBV2; j_call: TRBJ1-3; cdr3_aa: ASSEAGGLPLISGNTIY
v_call: TRBV6-4; j_call: TRBJ2-3; cdr3_aa: ASGAGTAGTDTQY
v_call: TRBV5-5; j_call: TRBJ1-3; cdr3_aa: ASSLGGAGNTIY
v_call: TRBV7-2; j_call: TRBJ2-7; cdr3_aa: ASSLTSGGRSAGEQY
v_call: TRBV30; j_call: TRBJ2-2; cdr3_aa: AWRLGLAGKTGELF
v_call: TRBV19; j_call: TRBJ1-5; cdr3_aa: ASSIDGSNQPQH
v_call: TRBV6-1; j_call: TRBJ1-6; cdr3_aa: ASIGRLNSPLH
v_call: TRBV27; j_call: TRBJ2-5; cdr3_aa: ASSLSWTSGMETQY
v_call: TRBV7-2; j_call: TRBJ2-6; cdr3_aa: ASSPQGQQANVLT